The present T cell receptor beta chain was sequenced within a study of blood T cell repertoires in COVID-19. Overall study context: Some COVID-19 samples were acute and others convalescent; all came from the United States, Italy and Spain.

V lost 4 bases to trimming and J lost 3 bases; unmatched junction nucleotides: 6. The germline V gene encodes CDR1 KGHDR and CDR2 SFDVKD. The CDR3 extends over 15 amino acids. Original handling: It was from reference gene primer amplification that nucleated cell counts were estimated. The data were produced by immunoSEQ multiplex PCR, yet TCRdb's version contains in-frame clones alone and is incomplete. V, J and clone size were drawn from that table, and D and trimming were deduced from the DNA. The sample lists about 180,000 clones, over 80% occurring once. The TCR comes from a middle-aged woman with COVID-19, enrolled during active disease. The chain employs TRBV24-1 and TRBJ1-2, with 8 bases that match TRBD1. The specimen sequenced was peripheral blood. The DNA of the CDR3 is TGTGCCACCAGTGACCCAGGGGGCGCAGACTATGGCTACACCTTC. It codes for CATSDPGGADYGYTF.